The 25 T cell receptor beta chains in this list originate from one sample, sequenced in a study of cytomegalovirus exposure and HLA in healthy donors. It was with 60 Vbeta and 13 Jbeta primers that the PCR ran. Method: immunoSEQ multiplex PCR; TCRdb's copy keeps in-frame clones and lacks some. The sample holds about 150,000 clones; around four fifths are singletons and the top ten take about 1.3%. The sequenced sample was PBMCs. Receptors originate from a male donor in good health and CMV-seronegative.

The rearrangement joins TRBV7-8 to TRBJ2-1; 11 positions match TRBD2. The CDR3 extends over 15 amino acids. The germline V gene encodes CDR1 SGHVS and CDR2 FQNEAQ. V lost 10 bases to trimming and J lost 8 bases; unmatched junction nucleotides: 13. CDR3 nucleotide sequence: TGTGCCACCCAGCCAAGGACTAGCGGGCTTGATGAGCAGTTCTTC. It yields the protein CATQPRTSGLDEQFF.

V is TRBV19 and J is TRBJ1-2; 8 nucleotides match TRBD1. The germline V gene has CDR1 LNHDA and CDR2 SQIVND (reference sequence). This CDR3 contains 14 residues. The V and J ends lost 6 bases and 6 bases, in that order; junction bases with no gene match: 9. The CDR3: CASRETGAGDGYTF. CDR3 coding DNA: TGTGCCAGTAGGGAGACAGGGGCAGGAGATGGCTACACCTTC.

The chain combines TRBV27 with TRBJ2-3, with TRBD2 identical over 7 bases. The CDR3 is made up of 16 amino acids. V was pared by 6 bases and J by 2 bases, with 11 bases of the junction left unmatched. Per germline, CDR1 MNHEY and CDR2 SMNVEV (reference sequence). The CDR3 nucleotides are TGTGCCAGCAGGGGGACTAATCGAGGGACCACAGATACGCAGTATTTT. Amino acids: CASRGTNRGTTDTQYF.

V is TRBV4-1 and J is TRBJ2-3; a possible D gene is TRBD2 (6 bases). Per the germline V gene, CDR1 is MGHRA and CDR2 is YSYEKL. The ends were cut back, 0 bases at V and 4 bases at J, with 11 bases in the middle. This CDR3 spans 15 amino acids. Written as DNA, the CDR3 is TGCGCCAGCAGCCAAGAGTATGCGGGGTCAGATACGCAGTATTTT. Translated, it gives CASSQEYAGSDTQYF.

V and J are TRBV9 and TRBJ2-3, with D possibly being TRBD1 (6 bases). V was pared by 0 bases and J by 7 bases, with 15 bases between. This CDR3 contains 15 residues. Germline-derived CDR1 and CDR2 are SGDLS and YYNGEE. The CDR3 loop is CASSVVPDRVYTQYF. The DNA for the CDR3 is TGTGCCAGCAGCGTAGTTCCGGACAGAGTATATACGCAGTATTTT.

The chain has TRBV7-6 and TRBJ2-5; perhaps TRBD1 as D (6 bases). The CDR3 contains 15 residues. Trimming stripped 5 bases from V and 5 bases from J, with 18 bases between. CDR1 is SGHVS, CDR2 FNYEAQ, per germline. The CDR3 loop reads CASSPTQAGAETQYF. CDR3 bases: TGTGCCAGCAGCCCCACCCAGGCAGGGGCGGAGACCCAGTACTTC. The whole variable domain, filled in from reference TRBV7-6 and TRBJ2-5, reads GAGVSQSPRYKVTKRGQDVALRCDPISGHVSLYWYRQALGQGPEFLTYFNYEAQQDKSGLPNDRFSAERPEGSISTLTIQRTEQRDSAMYRCASSPTQAGAETQYFGPGTRLLVL.

The CDR3 is CASSIQGSYEQYF. The CDR3 nucleotides read TGTGCCAGCTCAATTCAGGGTTCCTACGAGCAGTACTTC. This chain uses TRBV19 with TRBJ2-7; perhaps TRBD1 as D (5 bases). Germline lookup yields CDR1 LNHDA and CDR2 SQIVND (reference sequence). The CDR3 contains 13 residues. Deletions cut 9 bases from V and 1 base from J, with 13 bases between.

This clone was counted between two and nine times. V usage is TRBV9 and J usage is TRBJ1-1, with a tentative D call TRBD1 (5 bases). CDR1 and CDR2 (germline): SGDLS, YYNGEE. The CDR3 has 14 amino acids. V lost 3 bases and J 5 bases, leaving 14 bases between the germline ends. The CDR3 loop is CASSAFQGGTEAFF. The DNA for the CDR3 is TGTGCCAGCAGCGCCTTTCAGGGAGGTACTGAAGCTTTCTTT. The variable domain in full, with the rest retrieved from reference TRBV9 and TRBJ1-1, is DSGVTQTPKHLITATGQRVTLRCSPRSGDLSVYWYQQSLDQGLQFLIQYYNGEERAKGNILERFSAQQFPDLHSELNLSSLELGDSALYFCASSAFQGGTEAFFGQGTRLTVV.

This clone has only a few counts. The chain couples TRBV28 to TRBJ1-4; D gene unclear. Deletions cut 5 bases from V and 4 bases from J, with 5 bases between. This CDR3 region has 12 residues. The germline V gene has CDR1 MDHEN and CDR2 SYDVKM. The CDR3 protein is CASSPDNEKLFF. CDR3 nucleotides: TGTGCCAGCAGTCCAGATAATGAAAAACTGTTTTTT.

V gene TRBV28 combines with J gene TRBJ1-5; possible D gene TRBD1, 6 bases. The CDR3 consists of 14 residues. V lost 7 bases, J lost 4 bases, and 14 bases lay in between. Germline CDR1 and CDR2: MDHEN and SYDVKM. Here the CDR3 reads CASTRGQRNQPQHF. The CDR3 coding sequence is TGTGCCAGCACCCGAGGACAGCGTAATCAGCCCCAGCATTTT.

This chain connects TRBV2 to TRBJ1-2; D not certain. The CDR3 has 15 residues. Trimming shortened V by 3 bases and J by 2 bases, and 13 bases separated the two germline ends. In germline, CDR1 is SNHLY, CDR2 FYNNEI. CDR3 in DNA: TGTGCCAGCAGTGATCGGGTGGCCGGGAACTATGGCTACACCTTC. Amino acid sequence: CASSDRVAGNYGYTF.

As DNA, the CDR3 is TGTGCCAGCAGAGGGCCAGGGGGCATCGGCGAGCAGTTCTTC. The encoded protein is CASRGPGGIGEQFF. The rearrangement links TRBV28 to TRBJ2-1, with 8 bases aligning to TRBD1. The germline gives CDR1 MDHEN, CDR2 SYDVKM. This CDR3 contains 14 residues. The J segment lost 10 bases and the V segment lost 6 bases, leaving 11 bases of the junction unmatched.

V usage is TRBV7-2 and J usage is TRBJ2-1; perhaps TRBD1 as D (6 bases). In germline, CDR1 is SGHTA, CDR2 FQGNSA. V lost 6 bases and J 5 bases, leaving 17 bases between the germline ends. This CDR3 has 15 residues. DNA for the CDR3: TGTGCCAGCAGGGCTGCATGGGGGCTCAACAATGAGCAGTTCTTC. Translation gives CASRAAWGLNNEQFF.

The CDR3 region is CASRGGGLGLYEQYF. As DNA, the CDR3 is TGTGCCAGCAGGGGAGGGGGACTAGGGTTATACGAGCAGTACTTC. The chain joins TRBV28 to TRBJ2-7; 8 positions match TRBD2. The CDR3 sequence is 15 residues long. Germline V gives CDR1 MDHEN, CDR2 SYDVKM. The V and J ends lost 6 bases and 4 bases, in that order; junction bases with no gene match: 11.

This clone turned up a few times. The J gene is TRBJ2-3, the V gene TRBV7-6; a weak D match, TRBD1 (8 bases). There are 17 residues in the CDR3. V shed 1 base and J shed 1 base, with 15 bases lying between them. Looked up from germline, CDR1 is SGHVS and CDR2 is FNYEAQ. The chain's CDR3 is CASSLGSTGGGTDTQYF. The CDR3 coding sequence is TGTGCCAGCAGCTTAGGGTCTACAGGGGGGGGCACAGATACGCAGTATTTT. Based on the CDR3 plus reference TRBV7-6 and TRBJ2-3, the full variable domain is GAGVSQSPRYKVTKRGQDVALRCDPISGHVSLYWYRQALGQGPEFLTYFNYEAQQDKSGLPNDRFSAERPEGSISTLTIQRTEQRDSAMYRCASSLGSTGGGTDTQYFGPGTRLTVL.

V gene TRBV23-1 combines with J gene TRBJ1-3, with a weak D call TRBD1 (5 bases). TRBV23-1 is classed as an ORF, of uncertain function. The CDR3 is made up of 17 amino acids. The V gene lost 2 bases and the J gene lost 2 bases, with 16 bases spanning the gap. The CDR3 DNA reads as TGCGCCAGCAGTCAACCACCCCAGACAGTTCCTGGAAACACCATATATTTT. Its translation: CASSQPPQTVPGNTIYF.

V is TRBV5-4 and J is TRBJ2-7; D perhaps matches TRBD1 (6 bases). Looked up from germline, CDR1 is SGHNT and CDR2 is YYREEE (reference sequence). Deletions cut 3 bases from V and 5 bases from J, with 12 bases between. The CDR3 has 13 amino acids. The CDR3 loop reads CASSSQGSNEQYF. Written as DNA, the CDR3 is TGTGCCAGCAGCTCACAGGGAAGTAACGAGCAGTACTTC.

The CDR3, as DNA: TGTGCCAGCAGTGTAGGGCCCCGTAGCGGGAGGGAGGCTGAGCAGTTCTTC. Translated: CASSVGPRSGREAEQFF. This rearrangement joins TRBV6-1 to TRBJ2-1; 11 bases map to TRBD2. CDR1 is MNHNS, CDR2 SASEGT, per germline. This CDR3 comprises 17 residues. J gave up 9 bases and V 4 bases, and 14 bases lay outside the gene matches.

This clone was observed a single time. The chain joins TRBV25-1 to TRBJ1-2, with D tentatively TRBD1 (6 bases). The CDR3 contains 15 residues. V shed 8 bases and J shed 4 bases, with 20 bases lying between them. Per germline, CDR1 MGHDK and CDR2 SYGVNS. CDR3 region: CASQPSGGGGYGYTF. The CDR3 DNA is TGTGCCAGCCAACCCTCGGGGGGGGGCGGCTATGGCTACACCTTC.

The chain carries TRBV6-1 and TRBJ1-4, with 7 bases aligning to TRBD1. The CDR3 is made up of 12 amino acids. Germline V lookup: CDR1 MNHNS, CDR2 SASEGT. J was trimmed by 10 bases and V by 8 bases; bases with no gene match: 7. The CDR3 coding sequence is TGTGCCAGCGGAAGGGGGCTAGGAAAACTGTTTTTT. Translation gives CASGRGLGKLFF.

The chain employs TRBV19 and TRBJ2-3; 8 bases match TRBD1. The V segment lost 6 bases and the J segment 4 bases; nucleotides outside the gene matches: 15. The CDR3 has 17 residues. Germline assignment: CDR1 LNHDA and CDR2 SQIVND (reference sequence). The CDR3 nucleotides read TGTGCCAGTAGCACCGGTTATCGACAGGGGATGGCAGATACGCAGTATTTT. It codes for CASSTGYRQGMADTQYF.

The rearrangement joins TRBV6-6 to TRBJ1-2; TRBD1 matches 7 bases. Unmatched junction bases numbered 17, after V lost 7 bases and J lost 9 bases. The CDR3 extends over 15 amino acids. Germline values: CDR1 MNHNY, CDR2 SVGAGI (reference sequence). DNA of the CDR3: TGTGCCAGCAACACCCCTTTGGAAGGGGGCGTTAGCTACACCTTC. Translation gives CASNTPLEGGVSYTF.

The rearrangement uses TRBV25-1 and TRBJ2-1; 7 bases map to TRBD1. The CDR3 covers 11 residues. Per germline, CDR1 MGHDK and CDR2 SYGVNS. V shed 4 bases, J shed 13 bases, and the junction held 4 bases outside the gene matches. The CDR3 sequence: CASSVGQFQFF. The CDR3, as DNA: TGTGCCAGCAGTGTGGGACAGTTCCAGTTCTTC.

The genes are TRBV18 and TRBJ2-3, with 13 bases identical to TRBD2. V lost 3 bases, J lost 4 bases, and 10 bases stayed unmatched. CDR1 and CDR2 from the germline V gene are KGHSH and LQKENI. This CDR3 region has 18 residues. The CDR3 protein is CASSPRPPGLAGPDTQYF. The CDR3, as DNA: TGTGCCAGCTCACCTCGACCCCCGGGACTAGCGGGACCAGATACGCAGTATTTT.

This chain links TRBV6-1 with TRBJ2-4; possibly TRBD1 for D (6 bases). Germline CDR1 and CDR2: MNHNS and SASEGT. The CDR3 totals 15 residues. Trimming removed 4 bases from V and 2 bases from J, with 12 bases in between. In DNA, the CDR3 is TGTGCCAGCAGTGCAATGCAGGGGTCCAAAAACATTCAGTACTTC. Its protein product is CASSAMQGSKNIQYF.